The text below deals with one TCR beta chain. The antigen it binds to is not known. Base qualities are not at hand, and no much larger clone is one base apart. Per the germline V gene (reference sequence), SSHAT is the CDR1 and FNYEAQ is the CDR2. From cysteine to phenylalanine, the CDR3 is 14 amino acids long. Solely the CDR3 DNA is kept, with 42 bases framed from the first base. The junction shows trimming of 5 bases on V and 2 bases on J, and the gene matches do not reach 5 bases of it. This sample was taken from a study of cytomegalovirus exposure and HLA in healthy donors (dated by TCRdb to between 2016 and 2019). Regarding the study in general: According to a later analysis, the 120 or so validation repertoires were produced on the same platform as the approximately 610 repertoires of the first cohort. The study aimed to test whether cataloging public T cell receptors could reveal signatures of past pathogen exposure. In addition to the first cohort of 666 subjects, a separate validation cohort of some 120 different subjects was used. To predict cytomegalovirus infection status, the study combined high-throughput TCR immunosequencing, statistical association of individual TCRs with disease status, and machine learning. The paper as a whole reports these results and caveats: Subsequent analysis determined that TCRs grouped into clusters in the first cohort also showed a tendency toward co-occurrence across the 120 validation repertoires, and about 94% of cluster scores exceeded 0. In the study, about 150 TCR beta chains were listed as associated with cytomegalovirus. The classifier was reported to diagnose cytomegalovirus status with high specificity and sensitivity in both the original cohort and the validation cohort. In vitro tests confirmed that three of the cytomegalovirus-associated TCR beta chains recognize cytomegalovirus antigens. The authors suggested that the approach could potentially be generalized to other disease states and immunological phenotypes. Across donors, most TCR sequences were observed very rarely, whereas some public TCRs were present in many individuals. The validation cohort had no HLA typing available for a later analysis, so co-occurrence within that cohort was assessed over all 130 or so repertoires.

The donors belonged to the validation cohort of over a hundred subjects, which was separate from the roughly 680-subject first cohort. The protocol used for the library was the immunoSEQ multiplex PCR assay. In the source study's methods: A statistical classification framework was built to diagnose cytomegalovirus status from the catalog of TCR beta chain sequences. In TCRdb, the immuneACCESS table is reduced to in-frame sequences with V and J assigned. These tables do not hold every clone; where another copy was compared, an unresolved V gene accounts for under half, and the others remain unexplained. V, J and clone size are taken as reported in that table, and D and trimming were inferred from the DNA itself. The sample contains over 250,000 clones, about 85% of them found a single time. Roughly 1.2% of the sample is in the top ten clones.

This receptor chain uses TRBV7-7 and TRBJ2-5, with 7 bases in between that match TRBD1. This clonotype was sampled from a woman between 25 and 40 years old in good health and CMV-seropositive. The sequencing sample was made of PBMCs. The DNA reads TGTGCCAGCAGCCGACAGGGCCTACAAGAGACCCAGTACTTC. Its protein is CASSRQGLQETQYF.